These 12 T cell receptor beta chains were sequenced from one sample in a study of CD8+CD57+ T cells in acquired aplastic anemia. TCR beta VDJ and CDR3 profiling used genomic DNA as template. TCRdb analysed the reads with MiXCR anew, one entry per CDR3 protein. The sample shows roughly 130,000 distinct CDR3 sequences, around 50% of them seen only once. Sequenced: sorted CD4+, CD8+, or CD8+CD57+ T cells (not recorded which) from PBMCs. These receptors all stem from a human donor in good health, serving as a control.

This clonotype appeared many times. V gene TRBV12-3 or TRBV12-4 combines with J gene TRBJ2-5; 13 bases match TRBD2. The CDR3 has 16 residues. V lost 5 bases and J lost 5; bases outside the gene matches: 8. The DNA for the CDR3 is TGTGCCAGCAGTCGGACTAGCGGGGGATTCAAGGAGACCCAGTACTTC. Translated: CASSRTSGGFKETQYF.

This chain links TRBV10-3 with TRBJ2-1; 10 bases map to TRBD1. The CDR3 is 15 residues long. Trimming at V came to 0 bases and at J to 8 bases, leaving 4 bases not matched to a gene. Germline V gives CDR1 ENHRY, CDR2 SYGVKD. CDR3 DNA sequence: TGTGCCATCAGTGAGTCGCGGGACAGGGGCGATGAGCAGTTCTTC. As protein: CAISESRDRGDEQFF.

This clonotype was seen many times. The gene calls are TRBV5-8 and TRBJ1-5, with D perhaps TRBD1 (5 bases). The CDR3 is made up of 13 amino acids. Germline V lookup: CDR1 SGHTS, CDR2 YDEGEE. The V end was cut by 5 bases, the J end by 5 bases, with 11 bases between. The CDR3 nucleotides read TGTGCCAGCAGTCGGGGGGAGGATCAGCCCCAGCATTTT. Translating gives CASSRGEDQPQHF.

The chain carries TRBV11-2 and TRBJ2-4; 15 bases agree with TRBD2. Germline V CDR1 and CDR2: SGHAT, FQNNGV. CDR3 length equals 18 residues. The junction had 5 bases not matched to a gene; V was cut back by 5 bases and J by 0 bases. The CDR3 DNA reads TGTGCCAGCAGCCTAGGGACTAGCGGGGGGTTAGCCAAAAACATTCAGTACTTC. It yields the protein CASSLGTSGGLAKNIQYF. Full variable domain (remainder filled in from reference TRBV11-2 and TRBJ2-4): EAGVAQSPRYKIIEKRQSVAFWCNPISGHATLYWYQQILGQGPKLLIQFQNNGVVDDSQLPKDRFSAERLKGVDSTLKIQPAKLEDSAVYLCASSLGTSGGLAKNIQYFGAGTRLSVL.

The DNA for the CDR3 is TGCGCCAGCAGCCCGGACAGGGGGAACACCGGGGAGCTGTTTTTT. Its translation: CASSPDRGNTGELFF. The rearrangement links TRBV5-1 to TRBJ2-2, with 9 bases lining up with TRBD1. V was clipped by 4 bases and J by 1 base; unmatched bases: 2. Germline V gene sequence: CDR1 SGHRS, CDR2 YFSETQ. This CDR3 comprises 15 residues.

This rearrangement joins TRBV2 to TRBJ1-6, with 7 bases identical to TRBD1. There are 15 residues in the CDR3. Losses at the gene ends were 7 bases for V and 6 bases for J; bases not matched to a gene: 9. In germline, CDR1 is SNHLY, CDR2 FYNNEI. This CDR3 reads CASTTGVRPNSPLHF. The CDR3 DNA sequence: TGTGCCAGCACCACAGGGGTTAGGCCTAATTCACCCCTCCACTTT.

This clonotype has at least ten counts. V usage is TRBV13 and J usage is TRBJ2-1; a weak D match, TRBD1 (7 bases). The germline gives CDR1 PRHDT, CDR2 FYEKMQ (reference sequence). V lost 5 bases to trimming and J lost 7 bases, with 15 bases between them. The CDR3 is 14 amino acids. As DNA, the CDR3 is TGTGCCAGCAGCATAGTACAGGGGAGGAATGAGCAGTTCTTC. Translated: CASSIVQGRNEQFF.

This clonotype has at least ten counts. The CDR3 DNA sequence: TGTGCCAGCAGTCTGACCGGTGGTGAGCAGTTCTTC. Amino acids: CASSLTGGEQFF. The gene calls are TRBV12-3 or TRBV12-4 and TRBJ2-1; D is unresolved. The CDR3 covers 12 residues. V lost 5 bases to trimming and J lost 9 bases, with 11 bases between them.

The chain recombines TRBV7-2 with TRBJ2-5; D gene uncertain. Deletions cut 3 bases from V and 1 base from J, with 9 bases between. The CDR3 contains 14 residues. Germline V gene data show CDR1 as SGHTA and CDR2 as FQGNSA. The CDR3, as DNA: TGTGCCAGCAGCTTTGGGATTATCCAAGAGACCCAGTACTTC. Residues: CASSFGIIQETQYF.

CDR3 DNA: TGTGCCAGCAGCTTAGGGGGGGCCCGTGGCAATGAGCAGTTCTTC. It is translated as CASSLGGARGNEQFF. This chain links TRBV11-1 with TRBJ2-1; D tentatively fits TRBD1 or TRBD2 (6 bases each). The V end lost 1 base, the J end lost 6 bases, and 13 bases lay between the germline ends. CDR1 is SGHAT, CDR2 FQDESV, per germline (reference sequence). This CDR3 region has 15 residues.

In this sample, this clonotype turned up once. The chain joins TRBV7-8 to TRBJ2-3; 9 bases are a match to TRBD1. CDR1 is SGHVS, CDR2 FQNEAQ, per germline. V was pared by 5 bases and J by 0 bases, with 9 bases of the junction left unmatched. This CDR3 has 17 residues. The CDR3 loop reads CASSPRTGAYSTDTQYF. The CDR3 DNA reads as TGTGCCAGCAGCCCCCGGACAGGGGCTTATAGCACAGATACGCAGTATTTT.

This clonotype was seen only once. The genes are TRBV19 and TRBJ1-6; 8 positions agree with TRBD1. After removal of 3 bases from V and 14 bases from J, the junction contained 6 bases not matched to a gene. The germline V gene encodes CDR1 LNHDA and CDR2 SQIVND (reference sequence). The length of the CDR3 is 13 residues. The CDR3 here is CASSMGTGGSLHF. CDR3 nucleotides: TGTGCCAGTAGTATGGGAACAGGGGGTTCCCTCCACTTT.